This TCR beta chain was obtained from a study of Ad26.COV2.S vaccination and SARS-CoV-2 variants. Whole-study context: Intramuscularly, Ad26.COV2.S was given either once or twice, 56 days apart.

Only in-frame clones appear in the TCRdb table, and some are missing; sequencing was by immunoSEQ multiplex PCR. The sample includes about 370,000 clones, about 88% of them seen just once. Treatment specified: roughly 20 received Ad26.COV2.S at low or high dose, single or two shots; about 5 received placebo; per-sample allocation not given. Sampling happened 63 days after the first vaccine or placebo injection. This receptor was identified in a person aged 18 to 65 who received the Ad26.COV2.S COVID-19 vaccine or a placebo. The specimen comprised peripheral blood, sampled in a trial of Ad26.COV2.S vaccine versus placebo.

The CDR3 DNA sequence: TGTGCCAGCAGCGTAGGGTCTAGCGGAGTCCAAGAGACCCAGTACTTC. Its protein product is CASSVGSSGVQETQYF. The chain couples TRBV9 to TRBJ2-5; 7 nucleotides align to TRBD2. CDR3 length: 16 amino acids. V dropped 0 bases and J dropped 1; count of bases not matched to a gene: 6. Germline CDR1 is SGDLS and CDR2 is YYNGEE.